What follows are 28 T cell receptor beta chains derived from one specimen sequenced in a study of beta chain features in type 1 diabetes. Every isolated RNA sample was fully reverse transcribed, so sequencing captured expressed TCRB transcripts. Sequencing used immunoSEQ multiplex PCR; TCRdb keeps in-frame clones, though not all of them. The profile covers 250,000 or so clones, with about 63% appearing a single time and about 0.05% taken by the ten largest. Sequenced material: naive CD4+ T cells from blood. Receptor source: a man younger than 45 in good health.

The chain recombines TRBV5-4 with TRBJ2-2; no clear D gene. The germline V gene has CDR1 SGHNT and CDR2 YYREEE (reference sequence). V lost 2 bases to trimming and J lost 3 bases, with 2 bases between them. The length of the CDR3 is 12 residues. The CDR3 reads CASSFYTGELFF. The CDR3 DNA is TGTGCCAGCAGCTTTTACACCGGGGAGCTGTTTTTT.

V usage is TRBV23-1 and J usage is TRBJ2-7; D is ambiguous. TRBV23-1 is an ORF, with its function uncertain. The CDR3 runs 12 residues. Trimming removed 9 bases at V and 4 bases at J, with 13 bases between. CDR3: CARYQIRYEQYF. The DNA of the CDR3 is TGCGCCAGGTACCAGATCCGTTACGAGCAGTACTTC.

The V gene is TRBV2, the J gene TRBJ2-4, with D uncertain. In germline, CDR1 is SNHLY, CDR2 FYNNEI. V lost 6 bases and J 0 bases, leaving 12 bases between the germline ends. This CDR3 contains 15 residues. CDR3 sequence (DNA): TGTGCCAGCAGGGATCTTCAGGTAGCCAAAAACATTCAGTACTTC. Protein product: CASRDLQVAKNIQYF.

This chain connects TRBV7-2 to TRBJ2-1; 12 positions match TRBD2. After removal of 0 bases from V and 5 bases from J, the junction contained 2 bases not matched to a gene. CDR3 length: 16 residues. In germline, CDR1 is SGHTA, CDR2 FQGNSA. CDR3 sequence (DNA): TGTGCCAGCAGCTTAGCAACTAGCGGGAGGAACAATGAGCAGTTCTTC. Translation gives CASSLATSGRNNEQFF.

The chain joins TRBV30 to TRBJ2-3; D is perhaps TRBD2 (5 bases). Per germline, CDR1 GTSNPN and CDR2 SVGIG (reference sequence). V lost 0 bases to trimming and J lost 1 base, with 11 bases between them. The CDR3 length is 15 residues. The CDR3 protein is CAWSVVAGGTDTQYF. DNA of the CDR3: TGTGCCTGGAGTGTCGTTGCGGGTGGCACAGATACGCAGTATTTT.

V is TRBV15 and J is TRBJ2-3; no reliable D call. V lost 3 bases, J lost 2 bases, and 15 bases lay in between. Germline V gene sequence: CDR1 LNHNV, CDR2 YYDKDF (reference sequence). The CDR3 covers 16 residues. The CDR3 is CATSRGLVGYTDTQYF. The DNA of the CDR3 is TGTGCCACCAGCAGGGGGTTGGTGGGGTACACAGATACGCAGTATTTT.

The chain uses TRBV12-5 and TRBJ2-5; perhaps TRBD2 as D (5 bases). The germline V gene encodes CDR1 LGHNT and CDR2 FRNRAP. V lost 4 bases, J lost 1 base, and 7 bases lay in between. The CDR3 has 13 residues. Written as DNA, the CDR3 is TGTGCTAGTGGTTCCGGGGTCCAAGAGACCCAGTACTTC. This sequence encodes CASGSGVQETQYF.

The chain employs TRBV29-1 and TRBJ1-1, with a tentative D call TRBD1 (5 bases). Trimming removed 4 bases from V and 1 base from J, with 13 bases in between. Germline assignment: CDR1 SQVTM and CDR2 ANQGSEA. CDR3 size: 14 residues. CDR3: CSVVAGTANTEAFF. The CDR3 bases are TGCAGCGTTGTAGCCGGGACCGCGAACACTGAAGCTTTCTTT.

The chain is built from TRBV28 and TRBJ2-7; a possible D gene is TRBD1 (5 bases). The germline V and J ends were trimmed by 6 bases and 9 bases, with 15 bases remaining between them. The length of the CDR3 is 12 residues. Germline values: CDR1 MDHEN, CDR2 SYDVKM. CDR3 protein: CASSLLTGPQYF. The CDR3 bases are TGTGCCAGCAGCCTTCTCACAGGACCGCAGTACTTC.

V gene TRBV9 combines with J gene TRBJ2-7, with D maybe TRBD2 (5 bases). The CDR3 spans 13 residues. Trimming removed 3 bases from V and 2 bases from J, with 9 bases in between. Germline V lookup: CDR1 SGDLS, CDR2 YYNGEE. The CDR3 loop is CASSGTDTYEQYF. The DNA of the CDR3 is TGTGCCAGCAGCGGGACTGATACCTACGAGCAGTACTTC.

This clone showed up just once. The chain couples TRBV9 to TRBJ2-7; perhaps TRBD2 as D (5 bases). The germline gives CDR1 SGDLS, CDR2 YYNGEE. This CDR3 contains 17 residues. V gave up 2 bases and J gave up 0 bases, with 18 bases separating them. The DNA of the CDR3 is TGTGCCAGCAGCGTCAGCTCCGGGCGGGCGGGCTCCTACGAGCAGTACTTC. Translating it yields CASSVSSGRAGSYEQYF.

In this sample, this clone turned up a few times. The chain couples TRBV7-2 to TRBJ2-1; D may be TRBD2 (5 bases). The CDR3 totals 12 residues. V lost 2 bases and J lost 9, with 8 bases in between. From germline, CDR1 is SGHTA and CDR2 FQGNSA. The CDR3 loop is CASSLFGSEQFF. DNA of the CDR3: TGTGCCAGCAGCTTATTTGGGAGTGAGCAGTTCTTC.

The chain is built from TRBV4-3 and TRBJ2-3; D unresolved. The CDR3 totals 14 residues. Trimming took off 1 base at V and 3 bases at J, with 8 bases between the two ends. Germline V gene lookup returns CDR1 LGHNA and CDR2 YSLEER. DNA for the CDR3: TGCGCCAGCAGCCAAGGGAGAGCGACAGATACGCAGTATTTT. Encoded protein: CASSQGRATDTQYF.

This clone was counted a few times. This chain joins TRBV29-1 and TRBJ2-3; a weak D match, TRBD1 (6 bases). V gave up 6 bases and J gave up 3 bases, with 16 bases separating them. Germline-derived CDR1 and CDR2 are SQVTM and ANQGSEA. The CDR3 has 14 amino acids. The CDR3 region has the DNA TGCAGCGTCAAAAAACTTACAGGGACAGATACGCAGTATTTT. This translates into CSVKKLTGTDTQYF.

The V call is TRBV7-2, the J call TRBJ2-3; a weak D match, TRBD2 (6 bases). This CDR3 is built from 17 residues. V lost 4 bases and J lost 5, with 22 bases in between. Germline assignment: CDR1 SGHTA and CDR2 FQGNSA. CDR3 bases: TGTGCCAGCAGCTCCCGCCCCTGGAGGGCAGCGGAAGATACGCAGTATTTT. It translates to CASSSRPWRAAEDTQYF.

This clone was found a few times. The CDR3 nucleotides are TGTGCCTGGAGTGCGGGCAGGATTGTCAGCACAGATACGCAGTATTTT. Amino acid sequence: CAWSAGRIVSTDTQYF. V usage is TRBV30 and J usage is TRBJ2-3; D remains ambiguous. The CDR3 sequence is 16 residues long. The germline V and J ends were trimmed by 1 base and 0 bases, with 14 bases remaining between them. The V gene's germline CDR1 is GTSNPN and CDR2 SVGIG (reference sequence).

The genes are TRBV29-1 and TRBJ2-3; D is uncertain. Trimming took off 3 bases at V and 5 bases at J, with 6 bases between the two ends. Per the germline V gene, CDR1 is SQVTM and CDR2 is ANQGSEA. The CDR3 totals 11 residues. The CDR3 DNA follows: TGCAGCGTTGATGTAAGAGATACGCAGTATTTT. Its translation is CSVDVRDTQYF.

The chain has TRBV29-1 and TRBJ1-1; D is unresolved. The CDR3 covers 12 residues. Trimming shortened V by 6 bases and J by 3 bases, and 11 bases separated the two germline ends. Germline CDR1 SQVTM, CDR2 ANQGSEA. CDR3 sequence reads: CSVALGYTEAFF. CDR3 DNA: TGCAGCGTCGCTTTGGGATACACTGAAGCTTTCTTT.

The V and J genes are TRBV29-1 and TRBJ2-1, with 9 bases lining up with TRBD2. The CDR3 contains 14 residues. Losses at the gene ends were 4 bases for V and 9 bases for J; bases not matched to a gene: 10. Per the germline V gene, CDR1 is SQVTM and CDR2 is ANQGSEA. In DNA, the CDR3 is TGCAGCGTTGGGCGGAAGCTAGCGGGATTTGAGCAGTTCTTC. It codes for CSVGRKLAGFEQFF.

This rearrangement joins TRBV10-3 to TRBJ2-5; the D is unclear. This CDR3 has 14 residues. V dropped 0 bases and J dropped 5 bases, with 10 bases sitting between them. Germline-derived CDR1 and CDR2 are ENHRY and SYGVKD. CDR3 DNA: TGTGCCATCAGTGAGTCTGCAGCTGGGGAGACCCAGTACTTC. Translating it yields CAISESAAGETQYF.

CDR3 protein: CASSPLIQGYEQYF. Here the CDR3 DNA reads TGTGCCAGCAGTCCCCTCATACAGGGCTACGAGCAGTACTTC. The V gene is TRBV6-5, the J gene TRBJ2-7, with D maybe TRBD1 (6 bases). Germline V gene sequence: CDR1 MNHEY, CDR2 SVGAGI. This CDR3 comprises 14 residues. Deletions cut 5 bases from V and 3 bases from J, with 14 bases between.

This chain links TRBV2 with TRBJ2-3, with D maybe TRBD2 (6 bases). Germline loops: CDR1 SNHLY, CDR2 FYNNEI. CDR3 length equals 13 residues. With 9 bases removed from V and 5 bases from J, the gap between germline ends came to 15 bases. The chain's CDR3 is CARLREAGDTQYF. CDR3 bases: TGTGCCAGGCTCAGGGAGGCGGGAGATACGCAGTATTTT.

V gene TRBV11-2 combines with J gene TRBJ2-2; a weak D match, TRBD2 (5 bases). The CDR3 sequence is 12 residues long. The V end was cut by 5 bases, the J end by 10 bases, with 11 bases between. The germline gives CDR1 SGHAT, CDR2 FQNNGV. CDR3 in amino acids: CASSPPREELFF. The CDR3 DNA reads TGTGCCAGCAGCCCTCCCCGGGAGGAGCTGTTTTTT.

This sequence joins TRBV25-1 and TRBJ2-5; D unresolved. This CDR3 region has 15 residues. Germline CDR1 reads MGHDK; CDR2 reads SYGVNS. The ends were cut back, 3 bases at V and 4 bases at J, with 15 bases in the middle. CDR3 nucleotides: TGTGCCAGCAGTGACCCCACACGGATTGGAGAGACCCAGTACTTC. Residues: CASSDPTRIGETQYF.

The V gene is TRBV28, the J gene TRBJ2-3; the D call may be TRBD1 or TRBD2 (6 bases each). The CDR3 loop spans 14 amino acids. Trimming cost V 10 bases and J 6 bases, with 20 bases left between them. CDR1 and CDR2 (germline): MDHEN, SYDVKM. As DNA, the CDR3 is TGTGCCACCCAGAAGGGGGGAAATTTGGATACGCAGTATTTT. As protein: CATQKGGNLDTQYF.

J is TRBJ2-1 and V is TRBV6-5, with no clear D. CDR3 length: 14 amino acids. The germline V gene encodes CDR1 MNHEY and CDR2 SVGAGI. Trimming shortened V by 7 bases and J by 4 bases, and 14 bases separated the two germline ends. CDR3 region: CASTQGRAYNEQFF. The CDR3 bases are TGTGCCAGCACACAAGGAAGGGCTTACAATGAGCAGTTCTTC.

The rearrangement links TRBV30 to TRBJ2-3; 10 nucleotides line up with TRBD2. Unmatched junction bases numbered 5, after V lost 3 bases and J lost 5 bases. CDR1 is GTSNPN, CDR2 SVGIG, per germline (reference sequence). The CDR3 runs 14 residues. CDR3 in DNA: TGTGCCTGGAGCCAGCGGGAGGGCCAAGATACGCAGTATTTT. It encodes CAWSQREGQDTQYF.

The chain recombines TRBV28 with TRBJ2-7; D remains ambiguous. V lost 7 bases to trimming and J lost 2 bases, with 6 bases between them. From germline, CDR1 is MDHEN and CDR2 SYDVKM. This CDR3 is built from 11 residues. CDR3 DNA sequence: TGTGCCAGCAAGACAACCTACGAGCAGTACTTC. This encodes CASKTTYEQYF.